This T cell receptor (beta chain) came from a study of cytomegalovirus exposure and HLA in healthy donors. PCR used 60 Vbeta primers and 13 Jbeta primers. TCRdb's table, derived via immunoSEQ multiplex PCR, lists solely in-frame clones and lacks some. The table records approximately 110,000 clones, 76% of them present only once. Findings of the study overall: V- and J-gene trimming of TCR beta was linked (in a later analysis) to a missense DCLRE1C variant. Some TCR beta chains (roughly 160 of them) were listed as cytomegalovirus-associated. Only CMV serostatus was available as immune exposure information.

On this clone itself: Antigen specificity is unknown.

This clonotype originated in a man over 45 in good health and CMV-seronegative. Sequencing input: PBMCs.

For the CDR3, the DNA is TGCGCCAGCAGCTTTGACAGGGCGGGGGAAAAACTGTTTTTT. It yields the protein CASSFDRAGEKLFF. The chain combines TRBV4-1 with TRBJ1-4; 7 bases fit TRBD1. Looked up from germline, CDR1 is MGHRA and CDR2 is YSYEKL. Unmatched junction bases numbered 8, after V lost 5 bases and J lost 8 bases. This CDR3 contains 14 residues.